The rows below give T cell receptor beta chains drawn from one sample of a study of OX40 agonist ivuxolimab in advanced cancers. TCRdb's table, derived via immunoSEQ multiplex PCR, lists solely in-frame clones and lacks some. The sample yields some 100,000 clones, 70% to 90% seen once. The specimen was CD4+ or CD8+ T cells sorted from blood, collected in a trial of the OX40 agonist ivuxolimab. The receptors originated from an adult with an advanced solid tumor such as melanoma, head and neck, liver or kidney cancer. CDR3s include the opening cysteine and the closing phenylalanine or tryptophan. A D gene is named only where the DNA matches it firmly. Size tells how often a clone was seen (once, few, many) or the class of an expanded clone, and some rows leave it out.

V gene	J gene	clone size	D gene	CDR3 protein	CDR3 DNA
TRBV14	TRBJ1-1	.	.	CASSQAGRHNMNTEAFF	TGTGCCAGCAGCCAAGCCGGCAGACACAACATGAACACTGAAGCTTTCTTT
TRBV10-3	TRBJ2-2	.	.	CAISATGWSTGELFF	TGTGCCATCAGCGCTACAGGGTGGTCCACCGGGGAGCTGTTTTTT
TRBV2	TRBJ2-6	.	.	CASSEETGGANVLTF	TGTGCCAGCAGTGAAGAAACAGGGGGGGCCAACGTCCTGACTTTC
TRBV7-9	TRBJ2-2	.	TRBD1	CASDRDREFGELFF	TGTGCCAGCGACCGGGACAGGGAATTTGGGGAGCTGTTTTTT
TRBV29-1	TRBJ1-2	.	TRBD1	CSISGGNYGYTF	TGCAGCATTTCAGGGGGCAACTATGGCTACACCTTC
TRBV28	TRBJ2-2	once	.	CASSPTLGFTGELFF	TGTGCCAGCAGTCCGACCTTGGGCTTCACCGGGGAGCTGTTTTTT
TRBV19	TRBJ2-2	once	TRBD2	CASSMLTSGIRELFF	TGTGCCAGTAGTATGTTGACTAGCGGGATCAGGGAGCTGTTTTTT
TRBV11-2	TRBJ2-7	.	.	CASSLVALSYEQYF	TGTGCCAGCAGCTTAGTGGCGCTTTCCTACGAGCAGTACTTC
TRBV10-3	TRBJ2-4	.	.	CAISEWDAGKAKNIQYF	TGTGCCATCAGTGAGTGGGACGCCGGAAAAGCCAAAAACATTCAGTACTTC
TRBV11-2	TRBJ1-2	.	.	CASSSEGHGYTF	TGTGCCAGCAGCTCAGAGGGGCATGGCTACACCTTC
TRBV27	TRBJ2-4	.	TRBD2	CASSLNGLEKNIQYF	TGTGCCAGCAGTTTAAACGGACTAGAGAAAAACATTCAGTACTTC
TRBV29-1	TRBJ1-1	.	TRBD1	CSGGQAATEAFF	TGCAGCGGGGGACAGGCCGCCACTGAAGCTTTCTTT
TRBV6-5	TRBJ2-7	.	TRBD2	CASSDLAGAYEQYF	TGTGCCAGCAGTGACCTAGCGGGGGCCTACGAGCAGTACTTC
TRBV10-1	TRBJ1-1	.	.	CASSEGMNTEAFF	TGCGCCAGCAGTGAGGGAATGAACACTGAAGCTTTCTTT
TRBV5-4	TRBJ1-6	.	.	CASSLGGPYNSPLHF	TGTGCCAGCAGCTTGGGGGGACCCTATAATTCACCCCTCCACTTT
TRBV6-4	TRBJ2-1	.	TRBD2	CASSDSSGRVHEQFF	TGTGCCAGCAGTGACAGTAGCGGGAGGGTCCATGAGCAGTTCTTC
TRBV27	TRBJ1-3	once	.	CASSLRGKRHPGDTIYF	TGTGCCAGCAGTTTACGGGGCAAAAGGCACCCTGGGGACACCATATATTTT
TRBV7-9	TRBJ1-6	.	.	CASSLGSSPSPLHF	TGTGCCAGCAGCTTAGGATCGTCTCCTTCACCCCTCCACTTT
TRBV7-2	TRBJ2-3	.	.	CASSHSPLAPADTQYF	TGTGCCAGCAGCCACTCCCCACTAGCCCCAGCAGATACGCAGTATTTT
TRBV10-2	TRBJ2-7	.	.	CASKRGYEQYF	TGCGCCAGCAAAAGGGGCTACGAGCAGTACTTC
TRBV2	TRBJ2-1	.	TRBD2	CASSESLAGVEFF	TGTGCCAGCAGTGAATCCCTAGCGGGAGTAGAGTTCTTC
TRBV27	TRBJ2-1	.	TRBD2	CASSPRTSGTYNEQFF	TGTGCCAGCAGTCCGCGGACTAGCGGGACCTACAATGAGCAGTTCTTC
TRBV5-1	TRBJ2-2	.	TRBD1	CASSRGLNAGELFF	TGCGCCAGCAGTAGGGGGCTGAACGCCGGGGAGCTGTTTTTT
TRBV28	TRBJ1-2	.	.	CASSLYRDYGYTF	TGTGCCAGCAGTTTATACAGGGACTATGGCTACACCTTC
TRBV28	TRBJ2-5	.	TRBD1	CASSLRTGYETQYF	TGTGCCAGCAGTCTCAGGACAGGGTACGAGACCCAGTACTTC
TRBV6-6	TRBJ2-7	few	TRBD1	CASSYLRQGIRYEQYF	TGTGCCAGCAGTTACTTAAGACAGGGAATTCGATACGAGCAGTACTTC
TRBV11-2	TRBJ2-2	.	.	CASSHRTGELFF	TGTGCCAGCAGCCACAGAACCGGGGAGCTGTTTTTT
TRBV30	TRBJ1-4	.	TRBD1	CAWSAGSGGLHLNEKLFF	TGTGCCTGGAGTGCCGGATCAGGGGGCCTCCACCTCAATGAAAAACTGTTTTTT
TRBV5-1	TRBJ2-2	.	TRBD2	CASTGLAGVDTGELFF	TGCGCCAGCACCGGACTAGCGGGAGTTGACACCGGGGAGCTGTTTTTT
TRBV29-1	TRBJ2-2	.	TRBD1	CSFQTGRTGELFF	TGCAGCTTTCAGACAGGGCGGACCGGGGAGCTGTTTTTT
TRBV30	TRBJ2-3	.	.	CAWRTLDTQYF	TGTGCCTGGCGGACTTTGGATACGCAGTATTTT
TRBV7-9	TRBJ2-7	.	TRBD1	CASSKPSGTGVTYEQYF	TGTGCCAGCAGCAAACCATCCGGGACAGGAGTGACCTACGAGCAGTACTTC
TRBV5-1	TRBJ2-5	.	.	CASSFGRAQFQETQYF	TGCGCCAGCAGCTTCGGGCGGGCCCAATTCCAAGAGACCCAGTACTTC
TRBV4-2	TRBJ1-6	.	.	CASSELGGADNSPLHF	TGTGCCAGCAGCGAACTCGGGGGCGCCGATAATTCACCCCTCCACTTT
TRBV2	TRBJ2-4	.	.	CASKGRVISLAKNIQYF	TGTGCCAGCAAGGGCAGGGTTATAAGTCTAGCCAAAAACATTCAGTACTTC
TRBV19	TRBJ2-1	.	.	CASDTGVLYNEQFF	TGTGCCTCAGACACGGGGGTTCTCTACAATGAGCAGTTCTTC
TRBV30	TRBJ2-7	.	.	CAWSPPGRSSYEQYF	TGTGCCTGGAGTCCCCCTGGAAGGAGCTCCTACGAGCAGTACTTC
TRBV14	TRBJ2-7	.	TRBD1	CASSQGQGRTYEQYF	TGTGCCAGCAGCCAGGGACAGGGACGAACCTACGAGCAGTACTTC
TRBV9	TRBJ1-3	.	.	CASSVGPWASGNTIYF	TGTGCCAGCAGCGTAGGACCCTGGGCTTCTGGAAACACCATATATTTT
TRBV6-5	TRBJ1-1	.	.	CASSNRVPGTEAFF	TGTGCCAGCAGCAACAGGGTCCCGGGCACTGAAGCTTTCTTT
TRBV7-8	TRBJ2-6	.	TRBD2	CASSLTSGGVSGANVLTF	TGTGCCAGCAGCTTAACTAGCGGGGGGGTCTCTGGGGCCAACGTCCTGACTTTC
TRBV5-6	TRBJ1-3	.	TRBD1	CASSRRTRDRLYSGNTIYF	TGTGCCAGCAGCCGACGAACCCGGGACAGGTTATACTCTGGAAACACCATATATTTT
TRBV25-1	TRBJ1-3	.	.	CASSAGHLTSGNTIYF	TGTGCCAGCAGTGCCGGGCATCTCACCTCTGGAAACACCATATATTTT
TRBV11-2	TRBJ2-7	.	TRBD2	CASSRTSGGYEQYF	TGTGCCAGCAGTCGGACTAGCGGGGGGTACGAGCAGTACTTC
TRBV4-1	TRBJ1-5	.	.	CASSQADRDQPQHF	TGCGCCAGCAGCCAAGCGGACAGAGATCAGCCCCAGCATTTT
TRBV11-3	TRBJ2-7	.	TRBD2	CASSLDGRNYEQYF	TGTGCCAGCAGCTTAGACGGGAGGAACTACGAGCAGTACTTC
TRBV7-9	TRBJ2-5	.	.	CASSRDTQETQYF	TGTGCCAGCAGCCGGGACACACAAGAGACCCAGTACTTC
TRBV6-5	TRBJ1-6	.	.	CASSYTGPRNSPLHF	TGTGCCAGCAGTTATACCGGACCGAGAAATTCACCCCTCCACTTT
TRBV25-1	TRBJ2-7	.	TRBD1	CASSEWETGVSSYEQYF	TGTGCCAGCAGTGAATGGGAGACAGGGGTTAGCTCCTACGAGCAGTACTTC
TRBV18	TRBJ2-1	.	TRBD2	CASSPGLAGGSSYNEQFF	TGTGCCAGCTCACCGGGACTAGCGGGGGGAAGCTCCTACAATGAGCAGTTCTTC
TRBV30	TRBJ1-5	.	TRBD1	CAWGDSDQPQHF	TGTGCCTGGGGGGACAGCGATCAGCCCCAGCATTTT